Listed here is a single T cell receptor beta chain. Per the original methods: Cell counts per sample came from amplifying reference gene primers. Assay: immunoSEQ multiplex PCR; the TCRdb copy retains only in-frame clones and omits some. Clone size and the V and J calls come from that table; the DNA yielded D and trimming. The repertoire holds about 180,000 clones, about 88% seen once, with 2.9% in the top ten. This record comes from a study of blood T cell repertoires in COVID-19. Study background: Specimens from acute and convalescent COVID-19 originated in the United States, Italy and Spain. The cDNA or gDNA used as material had been derived from T cells, B-cell-depleted T cells, or PBMCs.

Trimming removed 1 base at V and 10 bases at J, with 17 bases between. Germline V gene sequence: CDR1 SGHAT, CDR2 FQNNGV. The CDR3 has 15 residues. The sample was peripheral blood. This chain uses TRBV11-2 with TRBJ2-1; the D gene is possibly TRBD2 (6 bases). The TCR sequence derives from a woman aged 25 to 45 with active or convalescent COVID-19. DNA of the CDR3: TGTGCCAGCAGCTTAGGATCCGGGAGACGCAGGGAGCAGTTCTTC. Translating it yields CASSLGSGRRREQFF.